This T cell receptor (beta chain) was obtained from a study of shared clonotypes between healthy human individuals. Germline V CDR1 and CDR2: SGHNT, YYREEE (reference sequence). Trimming removed 3 bases from V and 2 bases from J; junction bases left unmatched: 3. The CDR3 has 16 residues. With regard to this clone: Its antigen is currently unknown. Other DNA sequences in this specimen translate into the identical CDR3.

Produced via immunoSEQ multiplex PCR; TCRdb's table is partial and in-frame only. The data show 2 million or so clones, roughly 94% seen once. Study observations and caveats: Four donors held around 5% of naive CD4 clonotypes in common.

Material: naive CD4+ T cells sorted from blood. Subset here: CD45RA+ positively selected. The receptor's source is a man aged 18 to 29 in good health. This chain joins TRBV5-4 and TRBJ2-5, with 14 nucleotides matching TRBD2. The CDR3 DNA is TGTGCCAGCAGCTCGGGACTAGCGGGAGTACAAGAGACCCAGTACTTC. Encoded protein: CASSSGLAGVQETQYF.